The entry that follows covers one T cell receptor beta chain sequence. Its antigen is as yet unknown. A junction boundary mismatches the germline segment, possibly from a read error. This entry comes from a study of T cell responses to AZD1222 COVID-19 vaccine. Looking at the study overall: Second-dose recipients at about 4 or about 12 weeks were treated as one pooled group. Points from the study as a whole: Close to half of all spike-specific TCRs reportedly target regions of the variants that are unmutated. A mostly white British donor set with more females was recruited, and clonal diversity was possibly underestimated.

CDR1 is SGHTA and CDR2 is FQGNSA in the germline V gene. The CDR3 loop spans 15 amino acids. Profiling relied on immunoSEQ multiplex PCR, and the TCRdb table lists in-frame clones only, not all of them. Here the sample spans about 140,000 clones, roughly 92% being singletons. This sample comprised peripheral blood, obtained on day 0 of AZD1222 vaccination. The chain has TRBV7-2 and TRBJ2-3; D is unclear. The receptor comes from an adult in good health. This CDR3 reads CASSLASNVADMQYF. CDR3 bases: TGTGCCAGCAGCTTAGCGTCCAACGTGGCAGATATGCAGTATTTT. The variable domain in full, completed from reference TRBV7-2 and TRBJ2-3, reads GAGVSQSPSNKVTEKGKDVELRCDPISGHTALYWYRQSLGQGLEFLIYFQGNSAPDKSGLPSDRFSAERTGGSVSTLTIQRTQQEDSAVYLCASSLASNVADMQYFGPGTRLTVL.